This TCR beta chain was profiled in a study of T cell responses to AZD1222 COVID-19 vaccine. Study background: Second-dose groups at about 4 or about 12 weeks were pooled.

Clones were read by immunoSEQ multiplex PCR, and TCRdb kept only the in-frame ones, dropping some. This table has 90,000 to 150,000 clones, approximately 91% appearing once. Findings of the study overall: There were mostly white British donors and more females than males, and clonal diversity was possibly underestimated. No day 14 peak samples; only post-peak repertoires were characterized. Across the whole spike, CD4 TCRs peaked at regions 160-218 and 743-854.

Points on this clone: Its antigen is currently unknown.

The V gene's germline CDR1 is MNHNY and CDR2 SVGAGI (reference sequence). The length of the CDR3 is 14 residues. Trimming pared 0 bases from V and 2 bases from J, leaving 7 bases between. This receptor was taken from an adult in good health. Sequences were derived from peripheral blood, sampled on day 0 of AZD1222 vaccination. The gene calls are TRBV6-6 and TRBJ1-1; D remains unclear. CDR3 sequence reads: CASSYSGDNTEAFF. The CDR3 DNA reads TGTGCCAGCAGTTACTCGGGAGACAACACTGAAGCTTTCTTT.